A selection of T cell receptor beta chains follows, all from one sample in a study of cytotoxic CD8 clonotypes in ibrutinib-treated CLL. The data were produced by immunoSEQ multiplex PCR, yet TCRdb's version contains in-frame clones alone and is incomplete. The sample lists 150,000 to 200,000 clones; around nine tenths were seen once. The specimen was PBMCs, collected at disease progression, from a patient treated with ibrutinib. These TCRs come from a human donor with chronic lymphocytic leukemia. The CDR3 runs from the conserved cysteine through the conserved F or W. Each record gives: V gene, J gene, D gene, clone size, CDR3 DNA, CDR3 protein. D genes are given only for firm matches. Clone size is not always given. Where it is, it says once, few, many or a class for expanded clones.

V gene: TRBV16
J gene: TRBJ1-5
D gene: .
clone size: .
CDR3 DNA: TGTGCCAGCAGCCAGGGGCAGAATAGCAATCAGCCCCAGCATTTT
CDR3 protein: CASSQGQNSNQPQHF

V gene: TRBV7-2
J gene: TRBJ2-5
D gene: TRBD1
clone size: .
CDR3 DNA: TGTGCCAGCAGCAGGGGACAGGCGGAGACCCAGTACTTC
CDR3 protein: CASSRGQAETQYF

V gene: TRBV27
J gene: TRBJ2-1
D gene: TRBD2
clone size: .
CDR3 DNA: TGTGCCAGCAGCCCCCTGATAGCGGGAGGGGACAATGAGCAGTTCTTC
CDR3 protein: CASSPLIAGGDNEQFF

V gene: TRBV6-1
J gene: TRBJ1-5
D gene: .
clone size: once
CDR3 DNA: TGTGCCAGCCGTACGTGGTCTCCCCAGCCCCAGCATTTT
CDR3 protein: CASRTWSPQPQHF

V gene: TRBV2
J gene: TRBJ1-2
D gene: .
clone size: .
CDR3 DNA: TGTGCCAGCAGAGGTCTTTTTGACAGATTTGGTGGTACAGAAGGCTACACCTTC
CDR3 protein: CASRGLFDRFGGTEGYTF

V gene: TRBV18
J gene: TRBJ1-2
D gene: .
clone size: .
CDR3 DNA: TGTGCCAGCGCGATTCGGGTGAACTATGGCTACACCTTC
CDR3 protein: CASAIRVNYGYTF

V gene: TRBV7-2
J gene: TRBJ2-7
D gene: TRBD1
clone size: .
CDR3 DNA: TGTGCCAGCAGCTGGGGACAGCCTCCCTACGAGCAGTACTTC
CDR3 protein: CASSWGQPPYEQYF

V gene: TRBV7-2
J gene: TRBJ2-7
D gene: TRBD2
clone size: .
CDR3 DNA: TGTGCCAGCAGCCAGGGACTAGCGGGAGCCTACGAGCAGTACTTC
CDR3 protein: CASSQGLAGAYEQYF

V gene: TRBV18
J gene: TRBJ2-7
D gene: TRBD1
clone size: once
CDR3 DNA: TGTGCCAGCTCACGGACAGGGGATGTCGAGCAGTACTTC
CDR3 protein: CASSRTGDVEQYF

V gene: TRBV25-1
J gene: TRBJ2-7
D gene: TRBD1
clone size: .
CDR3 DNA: TGTGCCAGCAGTGAGCCCGGACAGGCGAAGCAGTACTTC
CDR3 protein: CASSEPGQAKQYF

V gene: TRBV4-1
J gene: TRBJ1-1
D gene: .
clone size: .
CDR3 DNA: TGCGCCAGCAGCCAAGCTGGGGGGCTACAGGGTAGTACTGAAGCTTTCTTT
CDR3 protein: CASSQAGGLQGSTEAFF

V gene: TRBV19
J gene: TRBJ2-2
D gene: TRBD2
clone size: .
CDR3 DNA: TGTGCCACCCCTCAGCGGGAGGGGTCTAACACCGGGGAGCTGTTTTTT
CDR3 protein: CATPQREGSNTGELFF

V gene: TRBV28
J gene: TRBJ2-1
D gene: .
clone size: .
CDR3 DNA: TGTGCCAGCAGTCCGAATCCACGGGAAACCTACAATGAGCAGTTCTTC
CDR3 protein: CASSPNPRETYNEQFF

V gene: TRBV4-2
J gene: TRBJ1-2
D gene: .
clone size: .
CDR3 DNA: TGTGCCAGCAGCTTGTGGGGGGCGAACAGAGGCTACACCTTC
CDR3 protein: CASSLWGANRGYTF

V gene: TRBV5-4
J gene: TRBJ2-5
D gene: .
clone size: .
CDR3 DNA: TGTGCCAGCAGCTTGGAATTTACGGGAAGAGAGACCCAGTACTTC
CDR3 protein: CASSLEFTGRETQYF

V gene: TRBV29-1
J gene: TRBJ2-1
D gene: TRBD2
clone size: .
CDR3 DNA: TGCAGCGTTGAAATAGCGGGAGAGTACAATGAGCAGTTCTTC
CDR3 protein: CSVEIAGEYNEQFF

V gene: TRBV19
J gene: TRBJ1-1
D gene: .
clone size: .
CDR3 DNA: TGTGCCAGTAGGCCGGGCAGGGGAGGTCAGGCTGAAGCTTTCTTT
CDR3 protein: CASRPGRGGQAEAFF

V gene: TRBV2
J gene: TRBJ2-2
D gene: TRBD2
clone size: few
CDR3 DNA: TGTGCCAGCAGTCAGCTAGCGGGAGGGACCGGGGAGCTGTTTTTT
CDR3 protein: CASSQLAGGTGELFF

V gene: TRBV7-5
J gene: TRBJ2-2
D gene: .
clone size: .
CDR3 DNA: TGTGTCAGAAGCTTAGCTAGAGCCGGGGAGCTGTTTTTT
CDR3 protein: CVRSLARAGELFF

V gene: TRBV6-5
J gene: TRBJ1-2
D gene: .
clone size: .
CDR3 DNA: TGTGCCAGTCATACCGGGACTTCAACGTACTATGGCTACACCTTC
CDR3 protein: CASHTGTSTYYGYTF

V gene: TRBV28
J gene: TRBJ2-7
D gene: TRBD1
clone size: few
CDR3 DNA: TGTGCCAGCAGTTTTTCAGGGGGCCCCTACGAGCAGTACTTC
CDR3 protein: CASSFSGGPYEQYF

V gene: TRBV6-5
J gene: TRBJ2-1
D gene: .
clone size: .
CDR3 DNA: TGTGCCAGCAGTTACTCCGGGACTCTGTCCTACAATGAGCAGTTCTTC
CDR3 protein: CASSYSGTLSYNEQFF

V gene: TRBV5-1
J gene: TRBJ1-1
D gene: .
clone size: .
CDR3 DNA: TGCGCCAGCAGCTCTCAGGGATCGAACACTGAAGCTTTCTTT
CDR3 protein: CASSSQGSNTEAFF

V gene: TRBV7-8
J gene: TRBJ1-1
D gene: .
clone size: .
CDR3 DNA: TGTGCCAGCAGCTTAGTTGGGGGTATCGACACTGAAGCTTTCTTT
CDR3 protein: CASSLVGGIDTEAFF

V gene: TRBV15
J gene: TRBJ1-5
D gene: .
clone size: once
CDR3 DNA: TGTGCCACCAGCAGAGATGGGGGTCAGCCCCAGCATTTT
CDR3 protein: CATSRDGGQPQHF

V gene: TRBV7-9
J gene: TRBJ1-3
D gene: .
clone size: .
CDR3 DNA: TGTGCCAGCAGCCTCCCTCTGGAAAACACCATATATTTT
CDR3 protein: CASSLPLENTIYF

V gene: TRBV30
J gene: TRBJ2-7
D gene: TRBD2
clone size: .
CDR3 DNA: TGTGCCTGGAGTCGAAAATCGGGGGGTGGCTACGAGCAGTACTTC
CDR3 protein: CAWSRKSGGGYEQYF

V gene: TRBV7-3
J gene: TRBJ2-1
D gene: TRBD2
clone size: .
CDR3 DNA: TGTGCCAGCAGCGTTTTAGCGGGAGTTGGGTACAATGAGCAGTTCTTC
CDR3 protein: CASSVLAGVGYNEQFF

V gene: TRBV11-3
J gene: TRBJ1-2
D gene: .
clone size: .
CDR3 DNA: TGTGCCAGCAGCTCGCGGGCCCCAGCGTCATCTAACTATGGCTACACCTTC
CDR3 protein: CASSSRAPASSNYGYTF

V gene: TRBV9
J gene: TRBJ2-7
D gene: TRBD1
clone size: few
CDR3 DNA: TGTGCCAGCAGCGTATACCGGGACAGCAAAGATCAGTACTTC
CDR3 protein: CASSVYRDSKDQYF

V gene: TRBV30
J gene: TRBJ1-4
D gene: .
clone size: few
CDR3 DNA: TGTGCCTGGAGTGGGGTCGGGTTTAATGAAAAACTGTTTTTT
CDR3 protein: CAWSGVGFNEKLFF

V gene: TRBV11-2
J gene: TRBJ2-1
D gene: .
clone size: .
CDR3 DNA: TGTGCCAGCGCCTCTGAATTCATTTCACACAATGAGCAGTTCTTC
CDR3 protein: CASASEFISHNEQFF

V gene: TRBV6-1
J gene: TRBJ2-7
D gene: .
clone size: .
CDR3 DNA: TGTGCCAGCATTAAGACACAGGGTTACGAGCAGTACTTC
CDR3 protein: CASIKTQGYEQYF

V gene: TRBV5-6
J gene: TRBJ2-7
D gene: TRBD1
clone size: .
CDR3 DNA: TGTGCCAGCAGCTTTTCCCCCGGACAGGGCTACGAGCAGTACTTC
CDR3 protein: CASSFSPGQGYEQYF

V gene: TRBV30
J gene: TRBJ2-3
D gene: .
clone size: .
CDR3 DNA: TGTGCCTGGACGGGCGGCGTGTCCACAGATACGCAGTATTTT
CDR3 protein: CAWTGGVSTDTQYF

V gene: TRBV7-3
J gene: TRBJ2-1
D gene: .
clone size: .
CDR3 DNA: TGTGCCAGCAGACTAAGCTCCTACAATGAGCAGTTCTTC
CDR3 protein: CASRLSSYNEQFF

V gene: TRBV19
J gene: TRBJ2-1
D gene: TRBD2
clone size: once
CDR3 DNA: TGTGCCAGTACCCAAGGACTAGCGGGAGTCAATGAGCAGTTCTTC
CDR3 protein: CASTQGLAGVNEQFF

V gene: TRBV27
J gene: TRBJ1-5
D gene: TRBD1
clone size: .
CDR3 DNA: TGTGCCAGCAGTTTATGGACAGGGGATAGCAATCAGCCCCAGCATTTT
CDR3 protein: CASSLWTGDSNQPQHF

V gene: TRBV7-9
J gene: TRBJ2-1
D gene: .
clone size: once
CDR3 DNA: TGTGCCAGCAGCCCCTACCCGGACCTCAGGCTTTACAATGAGCAGTTCTTC
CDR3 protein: CASSPYPDLRLYNEQFF

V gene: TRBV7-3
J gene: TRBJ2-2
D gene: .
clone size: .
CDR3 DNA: TGTGCCAGCAGCCCTGAAGGGTCTAACACCGGGGAGCTGTTTTTT
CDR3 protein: CASSPEGSNTGELFF

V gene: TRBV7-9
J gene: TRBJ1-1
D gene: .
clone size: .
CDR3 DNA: TGTGCCAGCAGCTTAGCGGGAGGGAACACTGAAGCTTTCTTT
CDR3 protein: CASSLAGGNTEAFF

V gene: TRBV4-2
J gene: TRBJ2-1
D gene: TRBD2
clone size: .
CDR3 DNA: TGTGCCAGCAGCCAAGATTTGGGGACTAGTGGCAATGAGCAGTTCTTC
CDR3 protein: CASSQDLGTSGNEQFF

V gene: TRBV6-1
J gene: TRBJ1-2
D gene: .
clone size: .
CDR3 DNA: TGTGCCAGCAGCGAGGGCTGGGGGAACTATGGCTACACCTTC
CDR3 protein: CASSEGWGNYGYTF

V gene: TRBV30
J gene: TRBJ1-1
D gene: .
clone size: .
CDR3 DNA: TGTGCCTGGAACGGGGGTGGTACTGAAGCTTTCTTT
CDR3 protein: CAWNGGGTEAFF

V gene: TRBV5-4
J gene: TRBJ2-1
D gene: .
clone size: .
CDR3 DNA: TGTGCCAGCAGCAGGGACTCCTACAATGAGCAGTTCTTC
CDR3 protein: CASSRDSYNEQFF

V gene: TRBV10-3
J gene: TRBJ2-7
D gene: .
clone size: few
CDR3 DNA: TGTGCCATCCGCCTAAGGGACTCGGACGAGCAGTACTTC
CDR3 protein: CAIRLRDSDEQYF

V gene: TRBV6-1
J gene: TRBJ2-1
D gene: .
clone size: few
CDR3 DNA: TGTGCCAGCAGTAATTTGCATGGGTACAATGAGCAGTTCTTC
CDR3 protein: CASSNLHGYNEQFF

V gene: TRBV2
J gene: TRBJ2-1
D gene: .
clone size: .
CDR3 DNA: TGTGCCAGCAGCAAAAGACAGTTTTCCTACAATGAGCAGTTCTTC
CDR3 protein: CASSKRQFSYNEQFF

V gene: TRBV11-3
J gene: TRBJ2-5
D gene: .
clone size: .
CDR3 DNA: TGTGCCAGCAGCTTAGGTCGCGGAGGATCCCAAGAGACCCAGTACTTC
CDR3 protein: CASSLGRGGSQETQYF

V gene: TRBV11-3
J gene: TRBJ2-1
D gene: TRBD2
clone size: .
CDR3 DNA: TGTGCCAGCAGCTTGGGGGCAGTAGCGGGAGGAGCCTACAATGAGCAGTTCTTC
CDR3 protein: CASSLGAVAGGAYNEQFF

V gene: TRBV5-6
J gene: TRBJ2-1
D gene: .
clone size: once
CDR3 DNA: TGTGCCAGCAGCTTCAGGGACCGACTCGCTCGTGGGCAGTTCTTC
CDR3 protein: CASSFRDRLARGQFF

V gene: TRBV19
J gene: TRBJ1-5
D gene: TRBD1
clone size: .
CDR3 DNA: TGTGCCAGTAGCCGTACTTTTCAGGGGGCGGGTCAGCCCCAGCATTTT
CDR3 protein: CASSRTFQGAGQPQHF